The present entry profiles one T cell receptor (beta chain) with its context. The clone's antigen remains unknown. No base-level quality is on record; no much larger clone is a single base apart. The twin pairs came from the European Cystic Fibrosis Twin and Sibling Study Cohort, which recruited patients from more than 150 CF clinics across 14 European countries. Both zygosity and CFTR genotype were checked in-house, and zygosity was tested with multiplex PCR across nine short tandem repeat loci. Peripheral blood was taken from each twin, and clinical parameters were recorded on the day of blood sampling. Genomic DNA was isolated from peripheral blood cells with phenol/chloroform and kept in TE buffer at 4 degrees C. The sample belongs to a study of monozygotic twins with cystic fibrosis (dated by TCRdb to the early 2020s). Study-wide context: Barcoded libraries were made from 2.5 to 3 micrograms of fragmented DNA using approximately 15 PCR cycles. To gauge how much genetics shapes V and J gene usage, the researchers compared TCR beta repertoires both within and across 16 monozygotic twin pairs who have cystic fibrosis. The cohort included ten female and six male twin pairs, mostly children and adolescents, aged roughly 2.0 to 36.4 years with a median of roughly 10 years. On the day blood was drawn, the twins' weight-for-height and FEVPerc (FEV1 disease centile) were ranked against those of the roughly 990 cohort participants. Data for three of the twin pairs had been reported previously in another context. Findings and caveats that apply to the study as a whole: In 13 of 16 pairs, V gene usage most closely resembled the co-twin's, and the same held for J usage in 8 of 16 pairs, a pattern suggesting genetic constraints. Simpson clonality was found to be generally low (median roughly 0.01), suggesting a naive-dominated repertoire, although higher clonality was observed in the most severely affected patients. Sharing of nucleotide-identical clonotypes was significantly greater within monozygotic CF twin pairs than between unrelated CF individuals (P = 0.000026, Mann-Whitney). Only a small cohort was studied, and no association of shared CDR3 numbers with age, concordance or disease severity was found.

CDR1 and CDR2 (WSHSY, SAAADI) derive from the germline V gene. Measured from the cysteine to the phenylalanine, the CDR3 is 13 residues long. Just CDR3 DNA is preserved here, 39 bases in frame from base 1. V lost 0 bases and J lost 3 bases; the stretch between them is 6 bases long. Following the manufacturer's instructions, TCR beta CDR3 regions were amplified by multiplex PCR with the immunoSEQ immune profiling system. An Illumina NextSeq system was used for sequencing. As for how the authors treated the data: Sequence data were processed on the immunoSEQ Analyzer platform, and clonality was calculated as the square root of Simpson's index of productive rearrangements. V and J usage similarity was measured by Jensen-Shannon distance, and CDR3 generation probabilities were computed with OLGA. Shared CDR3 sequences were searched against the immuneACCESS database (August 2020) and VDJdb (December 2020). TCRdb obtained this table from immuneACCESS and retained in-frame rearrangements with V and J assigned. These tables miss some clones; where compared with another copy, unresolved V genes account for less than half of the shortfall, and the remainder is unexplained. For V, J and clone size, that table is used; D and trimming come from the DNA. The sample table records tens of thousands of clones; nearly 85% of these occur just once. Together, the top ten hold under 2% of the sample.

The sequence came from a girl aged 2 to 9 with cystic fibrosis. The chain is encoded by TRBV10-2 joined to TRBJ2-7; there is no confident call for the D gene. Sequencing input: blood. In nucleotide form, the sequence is TGCGCCAGCAGTGAGTCGAACAGCTACGAGCAGTACTTC. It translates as CASSESNSYEQYF.